This T cell receptor beta chain was sequenced in a study of radiation and T cells in renal cell carcinoma. Study details: Nephrectomy followed 15 Gy stereotactic body radiation by 4 weeks.

Broader study findings: Pretreatment tumor biopsies were lacking, so baseline clonotypes are unknown. From baseline, blood top tumor clonotypes peaked at 2 weeks post-radiation.

Method: immunoSEQ multiplex PCR; TCRdb's copy keeps in-frame clones and lacks some. The sample records about 140,000 clones, roughly 83% being singletons. Deletions cut 2 bases from V and 2 bases from J, with 7 bases between. The CDR3 runs 13 residues. Per the germline V gene, CDR1 is MGHDK and CDR2 is SYGVNS. As to time point: baseline pretreatment blood. Stated treatment: 15 Gy SBRT to primary tumor, nephrectomy 4 weeks later. The tumor was a clear cell renal cell carcinoma. Comments on this clone: Its antigen is not known.

The input for sequencing was blood, taken from a patient whose treatment included radiotherapy and nephrectomy. This receptor was obtained from a woman between 50 and 59 years old with renal cell carcinoma. The chain combines TRBV25-1 with TRBJ2-7; D is unresolved. The CDR3 region has the DNA TGTGCCAGCAGTGAAGTGGGTCCCTACGAGCAGTACTTC. This encodes CASSEVGPYEQYF.